A selection of T cell receptor beta chains follows, all from one sample in a study of T cell responses to AZD1222 COVID-19 vaccine. Clones were read by immunoSEQ multiplex PCR, and TCRdb kept only the in-frame ones, dropping some. The data show 150,000 or so clones, around 92% seen once. Sequencing was performed on peripheral blood, taken on day 0 of AZD1222 vaccination. These TCRs come from an adult in good health. Each CDR3 is given with its conserved first and last residue. A D gene is named only where the DNA matches it firmly. Where a row states a size, it is once, few, many or the class of an expanded clone; other rows omit it.

j_gene: TRBJ1-3
abundance: -
v_gene: TRBV16
d_gene: -
CDR3nt: TGTGCCAGCAGCCAATCCGCAGCTGGAAACACCATATATTTT
CDR3aa: CASSQSAAGNTIYF

j_gene: TRBJ1-6
abundance: -
v_gene: TRBV6-5
d_gene: -
CDR3nt: TGTGCCAGTGGGGATACCTTCAATAATTCACCCCTCCACTTT
CDR3aa: CASGDTFNNSPLHF

j_gene: TRBJ1-5
abundance: -
v_gene: TRBV2
d_gene: -
CDR3nt: TGTGCCAGCAGTGTAGAGGCAGTTAGCAATCAGCCCCAGCATTTT
CDR3aa: CASSVEAVSNQPQHF

j_gene: TRBJ1-1
abundance: -
v_gene: TRBV5-4
d_gene: -
CDR3nt: TGTGCCAGCAGCTTGTACCAGACCGAAGCTTTCTTT
CDR3aa: CASSLYQTEAFF

j_gene: TRBJ1-2
abundance: -
v_gene: TRBV6-5
d_gene: -
CDR3nt: TGTGCCAGCAGTTACTTGGGGGGCCCTAACTATGGCTACACCTTC
CDR3aa: CASSYLGGPNYGYTF

j_gene: TRBJ1-6
abundance: -
v_gene: TRBV30
d_gene: TRBD1
CDR3nt: TGTGCCTGGAGAGGAGGGGGCGGGAATAATTCACCCCTCCACTTT
CDR3aa: CAWRGGGGNNSPLHF

j_gene: TRBJ1-2
abundance: -
v_gene: TRBV5-5
d_gene: -
CDR3nt: TGTGCCAGCAGCTTCGGGGTCTATGGCTACACCTTC
CDR3aa: CASSFGVYGYTF

j_gene: TRBJ2-5
abundance: -
v_gene: TRBV13
d_gene: TRBD1
CDR3nt: TGTGCCAGCAGCCCCTACAGGGGTCGGGAGACCCAGTACTTC
CDR3aa: CASSPYRGRETQYF

j_gene: TRBJ2-3
abundance: -
v_gene: TRBV5-6
d_gene: -
CDR3nt: TGTGCCAGCAGCTTGGCGCGGCCCACAGATACGCAGTATTTT
CDR3aa: CASSLARPTDTQYF

j_gene: TRBJ2-1
abundance: once
v_gene: TRBV5-6
d_gene: -
CDR3nt: TGTGCCAGCAGCACGCCTCCGGTTCAGCATGAGCAGTTCTTC
CDR3aa: CASSTPPVQHEQFF

j_gene: TRBJ2-1
abundance: -
v_gene: TRBV30
d_gene: TRBD2
CDR3nt: TGTGCCTGGACCCGGACTAGCGGGTTAGATGAGCAGTTCTTC
CDR3aa: CAWTRTSGLDEQFF

j_gene: TRBJ2-3
abundance: -
v_gene: TRBV7-2
d_gene: -
CDR3nt: TGTGCCAGCAGCCAGTACACAGATACGCAGTATTTT
CDR3aa: CASSQYTDTQYF

j_gene: TRBJ1-1
abundance: -
v_gene: TRBV5-1
d_gene: TRBD1
CDR3nt: TGCGCCAGCAGCATCGACAGGGGAAGTGACACTGAAGCTTTCTTT
CDR3aa: CASSIDRGSDTEAFF

j_gene: TRBJ2-2
abundance: -
v_gene: TRBV6-5
d_gene: -
CDR3nt: TGTGCCAGCAGTTCCCGGGATTCCGGGGCGGGCGGGGAGCTGTTTTTT
CDR3aa: CASSSRDSGAGGELFF

j_gene: TRBJ2-1
abundance: -
v_gene: TRBV6-5
d_gene: -
CDR3nt: TGTGCCAGCAGGAAGACAAATGAGCAGTTCTTC
CDR3aa: CASRKTNEQFF

j_gene: TRBJ1-5
abundance: -
v_gene: TRBV6-1
d_gene: TRBD1
CDR3nt: TGTGCCAGCAGTGAACGGGGACAGGGGAATCAGCCCCAGCATTTT
CDR3aa: CASSERGQGNQPQHF

j_gene: TRBJ2-1
abundance: -
v_gene: TRBV4-2
d_gene: TRBD2
CDR3nt: TGTGCCAGCAGCCAAGATATCCTAGCGGACGAGCAGTTCTTC
CDR3aa: CASSQDILADEQFF

j_gene: TRBJ2-2
abundance: -
v_gene: TRBV2
d_gene: -
CDR3nt: TGTGCCAGCAGGGACACCGGGGAGCTGTTTTTT
CDR3aa: CASRDTGELFF

j_gene: TRBJ1-1
abundance: -
v_gene: TRBV27
d_gene: -
CDR3nt: TGTGCCAGCAGTCTAAGTGGGTGGGCGAACACTGAAGCTTTCTTT
CDR3aa: CASSLSGWANTEAFF

j_gene: TRBJ1-6
abundance: once
v_gene: TRBV3-1/TRBV3-2
d_gene: -
CDR3nt: TGTGCCAGCAGCAGCAGGGTGAATTCACCCCTCCACTTT
CDR3aa: CASSSRVNSPLHF

j_gene: TRBJ2-1
abundance: -
v_gene: TRBV6-4
d_gene: TRBD2
CDR3nt: TGTGCCAGCAGCGTAGCGGGGGGGCTCAATGAGCAGTTCTTC
CDR3aa: CASSVAGGLNEQFF

j_gene: TRBJ1-3
abundance: once
v_gene: TRBV11-2
d_gene: -
CDR3nt: TGTGCCAGCAGCTTAGGGGTGGCGGCTACCTCTGGAAACACCATATATTTT
CDR3aa: CASSLGVAATSGNTIYF

j_gene: TRBJ1-4
abundance: -
v_gene: TRBV2
d_gene: TRBD1
CDR3nt: TGTGCCAGCAGTGAAGGGACAGGGACGTCAAAACTGTTTTTT
CDR3aa: CASSEGTGTSKLFF

j_gene: TRBJ2-7
abundance: -
v_gene: TRBV6-2/TRBV6-3
d_gene: -
CDR3nt: TGTGCCAGCAGTTATGATTTCTTCTCTGGAGAGCAGTACTTC
CDR3aa: CASSYDFFSGEQYF

j_gene: TRBJ1-4
abundance: -
v_gene: TRBV23-1
d_gene: TRBD1
CDR3nt: TGCGCCAGCAGTCAATCGGGGACAGGGGGCGCCAGGGTTAATGAAAAACTGTTTTTT
CDR3aa: CASSQSGTGGARVNEKLFF

j_gene: TRBJ1-5
abundance: -
v_gene: TRBV6-5
d_gene: TRBD1
CDR3nt: TGTGCCAGCATGACAGGGAGCAATCAGCCCCAGCATTTT
CDR3aa: CASMTGSNQPQHF

j_gene: TRBJ2-1
abundance: -
v_gene: TRBV9
d_gene: TRBD2
CDR3nt: TGTGCCAGCAGCGCCTCGGGACTAGCCCTCAATGAGCAGTTCTTC
CDR3aa: CASSASGLALNEQFF

j_gene: TRBJ2-1
abundance: once
v_gene: TRBV6-4
d_gene: TRBD2
CDR3nt: TGTGCCAGCAGCCAGGTTTGGACTAGCGGGACCAATGAGCAGTTCTTC
CDR3aa: CASSQVWTSGTNEQFF

j_gene: TRBJ2-5
abundance: once
v_gene: TRBV6-5
d_gene: -
CDR3nt: TGTGCCAGCAGTTACGGAGGGCAGGGACAAGAGACCCAGTACTTC
CDR3aa: CASSYGGQGQETQYF

j_gene: TRBJ1-2
abundance: -
v_gene: TRBV2
d_gene: -
CDR3nt: TGTGCCAGCAGGAAGAGAGCAGGGGATAACTATGGCTACACCTTC
CDR3aa: CASRKRAGDNYGYTF

j_gene: TRBJ2-7
abundance: -
v_gene: TRBV4-2
d_gene: TRBD2
CDR3nt: TGTGCCAGCAGCCTAGCGGGAGTAGACGAGCAGTACTTC
CDR3aa: CASSLAGVDEQYF

j_gene: TRBJ2-5
abundance: -
v_gene: TRBV5-1
d_gene: TRBD1
CDR3nt: TGCGCCAGCAGCCCGGGACAGGGGGCGAAGACCCAGTACTTC
CDR3aa: CASSPGQGAKTQYF

j_gene: TRBJ2-3
abundance: -
v_gene: TRBV7-8
d_gene: TRBD2
CDR3nt: TGTGCCAGCAGCCCCTGGACTAGCGGGTTTAACACAGATACGCAGTATTTT
CDR3aa: CASSPWTSGFNTDTQYF

j_gene: TRBJ1-1
abundance: -
v_gene: TRBV28
d_gene: -
CDR3nt: TGTGCCAGCAGCCTTACACAGGGCGCGAACACTGAAGCTTTCTTT
CDR3aa: CASSLTQGANTEAFF

j_gene: TRBJ2-5
abundance: -
v_gene: TRBV10-3
d_gene: TRBD1
CDR3nt: TGTGCCATCAGTGAGTTTGGGACAGGGGAAGAGACCCAGTACTTC
CDR3aa: CAISEFGTGEETQYF

j_gene: TRBJ2-3
abundance: -
v_gene: TRBV18
d_gene: -
CDR3nt: TGTGCCAGCTCACCTGGGGGCTGGGGAGATACGCAGTATTTT
CDR3aa: CASSPGGWGDTQYF

j_gene: TRBJ1-1
abundance: once
v_gene: TRBV30
d_gene: -
CDR3nt: TGTGCCTGGAGTCGAGGGCCGAACACTGAAGCTTTCTTT
CDR3aa: CAWSRGPNTEAFF

j_gene: TRBJ2-1
abundance: -
v_gene: TRBV7-3
d_gene: TRBD2
CDR3nt: TGTGCCAGCAGCTTAAACGGCCTGCCGGGACTAGCGGACAATGAGCAGTTCTTC
CDR3aa: CASSLNGLPGLADNEQFF

j_gene: TRBJ1-2
abundance: -
v_gene: TRBV28
d_gene: -
CDR3nt: TGTGCCAGCAAACAGGAGTTCTATGGCTACACCTTC
CDR3aa: CASKQEFYGYTF

j_gene: TRBJ2-7
abundance: -
v_gene: TRBV19
d_gene: TRBD2
CDR3nt: TGTGCCAGTACTTACGGCGGGGGTTCCTCCTACGAGCAGTACTTC
CDR3aa: CASTYGGGSSYEQYF

j_gene: TRBJ1-6
abundance: -
v_gene: TRBV5-4
d_gene: TRBD1
CDR3nt: TGTGCCAGCAGCTTCGGAGGGGGCATCTATAATTCACCCCTCCACTTT
CDR3aa: CASSFGGGIYNSPLHF

j_gene: TRBJ2-3
abundance: -
v_gene: TRBV14
d_gene: TRBD2
CDR3nt: TGTGCCAGCAGCCAAGATCGGGGACTAGCGGGAGCGTCAGATACGCAGTATTTT
CDR3aa: CASSQDRGLAGASDTQYF

j_gene: TRBJ2-2
abundance: once
v_gene: TRBV4-3
d_gene: -
CDR3nt: TGCGCCAGCAGCCATCGACACAACACCGGGGAGCTGTTTTTT
CDR3aa: CASSHRHNTGELFF

j_gene: TRBJ1-5
abundance: -
v_gene: TRBV6-2/TRBV6-3
d_gene: -
CDR3nt: TGTGCCAGCAGTCAAACGTCAGGGAATCAGCCCCAGCATTTT
CDR3aa: CASSQTSGNQPQHF

j_gene: TRBJ1-2
abundance: -
v_gene: TRBV28
d_gene: -
CDR3nt: TGTGCCAGCAGTTGGGTAAACTATGGCTACACCTTC
CDR3aa: CASSWVNYGYTF

j_gene: TRBJ1-2
abundance: -
v_gene: TRBV7-9
d_gene: -
CDR3nt: TGTGCCAGCAGCTTAGCCTCTAGGCCCTATGGCTACACCTTC
CDR3aa: CASSLASRPYGYTF

j_gene: TRBJ2-1
abundance: -
v_gene: TRBV6-4
d_gene: TRBD2
CDR3nt: TGTGCCAGCAGTGACTCCCTAGCGGGGTCGGATGAGCAGTTCTTC
CDR3aa: CASSDSLAGSDEQFF

j_gene: TRBJ1-4
abundance: -
v_gene: TRBV3-1/TRBV3-2
d_gene: TRBD1
CDR3nt: TGTGCCAGCACCGACAGGGGCAGTGAAAAACTGTTTTTT
CDR3aa: CASTDRGSEKLFF

j_gene: TRBJ1-5
abundance: -
v_gene: TRBV28
d_gene: -
CDR3nt: TGTGCCAGCAGTGTAAGCAATCAGCCCCAGCATTTT
CDR3aa: CASSVSNQPQHF

j_gene: TRBJ1-2
abundance: -
v_gene: TRBV19
d_gene: -
CDR3nt: TGTGCCAGTAGTATGGGGGGCGCCGGGGCTAACTATGGCTACACCTTC
CDR3aa: CASSMGGAGANYGYTF

j_gene: TRBJ1-1
abundance: -
v_gene: TRBV28
d_gene: -
CDR3nt: TGTGCCAGCAGTTTAGCAGGGGAGAACACTGAAGCTTTCTTT
CDR3aa: CASSLAGENTEAFF

j_gene: TRBJ1-1
abundance: once
v_gene: TRBV14
d_gene: -
CDR3nt: TGTGCCAGCAGCCACAGGAGCCAAGGACTAGACAAGAACACTGAAGCTTTCTTT
CDR3aa: CASSHRSQGLDKNTEAFF

j_gene: TRBJ2-7
abundance: once
v_gene: TRBV12-3/TRBV12-4
d_gene: -
CDR3nt: TGTGCCAGCAGGCCAGGGAACCTTTACGAGCAGTACTTC
CDR3aa: CASRPGNLYEQYF

j_gene: TRBJ2-7
abundance: once
v_gene: TRBV6-5
d_gene: TRBD1
CDR3nt: TGTGCCAGCAGCGATCCGGGACAGGGAGGGGACGAGCAGTACTTC
CDR3aa: CASSDPGQGGDEQYF

j_gene: TRBJ1-5
abundance: -
v_gene: TRBV19
d_gene: -
CDR3nt: TGTGCCAGTAGTTTCAGGGTGCCGGGCGATCAGCCCCAGCATTTT
CDR3aa: CASSFRVPGDQPQHF

j_gene: TRBJ2-3
abundance: -
v_gene: TRBV5-4
d_gene: TRBD1
CDR3nt: TGTGCCAGCAGCGCCCGACAGGGGGCGCAGTATTTT
CDR3aa: CASSARQGAQYF

j_gene: TRBJ1-3
abundance: -
v_gene: TRBV4-3
d_gene: TRBD1
CDR3nt: TGCGCCAGCAGCCAAGACGTGAACAGGGGGTTTGGAAACACCATATATTTT
CDR3aa: CASSQDVNRGFGNTIYF